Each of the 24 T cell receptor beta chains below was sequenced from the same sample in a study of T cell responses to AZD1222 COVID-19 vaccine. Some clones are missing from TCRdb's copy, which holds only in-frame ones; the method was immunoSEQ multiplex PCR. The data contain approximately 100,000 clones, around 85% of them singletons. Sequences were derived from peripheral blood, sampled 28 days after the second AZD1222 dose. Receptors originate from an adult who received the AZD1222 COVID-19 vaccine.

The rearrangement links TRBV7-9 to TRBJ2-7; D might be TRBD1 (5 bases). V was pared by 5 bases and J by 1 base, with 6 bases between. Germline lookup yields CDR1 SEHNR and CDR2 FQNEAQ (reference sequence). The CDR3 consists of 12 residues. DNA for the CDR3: TGTGCCAGCAGCCGACAGTCCTACGAGCAGTACTTC. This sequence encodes CASSRQSYEQYF.

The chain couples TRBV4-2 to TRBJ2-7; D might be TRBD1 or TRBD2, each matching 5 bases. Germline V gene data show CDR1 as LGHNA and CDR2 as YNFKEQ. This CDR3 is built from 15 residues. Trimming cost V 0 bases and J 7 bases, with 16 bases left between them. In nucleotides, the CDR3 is TGTGCCAGCAGCCAAGATTCGCAGCAGTGGGGGGAGCAGTACTTC. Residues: CASSQDSQQWGEQYF.

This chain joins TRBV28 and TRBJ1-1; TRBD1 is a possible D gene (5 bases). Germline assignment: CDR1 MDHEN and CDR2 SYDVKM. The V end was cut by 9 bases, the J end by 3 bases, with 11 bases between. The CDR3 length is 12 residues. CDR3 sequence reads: CASGGGDTEAFF. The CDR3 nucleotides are TGTGCCAGTGGGGGAGGGGACACTGAAGCTTTCTTT. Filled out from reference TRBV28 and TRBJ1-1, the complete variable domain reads DVKVTQSSRYLVKRTGEKVFLECVQDMDHENMFWYRQDPGLGLRLIYFSYDVKMKEKGDIPEGYSVSREKKERFSLILESASTNQTSMYLCASGGGDTEAFFGQGTRLTVV.

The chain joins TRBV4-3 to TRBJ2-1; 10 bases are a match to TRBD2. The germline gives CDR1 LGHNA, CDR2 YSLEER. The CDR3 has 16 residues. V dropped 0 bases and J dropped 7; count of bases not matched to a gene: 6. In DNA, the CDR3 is TGCGCCAGCAGCCAAGATTCAGCGGGAGGGCCAAATGAGCAGTTCTTC. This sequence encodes CASSQDSAGGPNEQFF.

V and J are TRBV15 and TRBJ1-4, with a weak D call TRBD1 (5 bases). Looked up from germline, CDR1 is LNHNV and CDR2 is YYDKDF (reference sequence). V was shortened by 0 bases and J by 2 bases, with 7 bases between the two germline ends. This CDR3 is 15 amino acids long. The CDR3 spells CATSRDQGTNEKLFF. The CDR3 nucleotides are TGTGCCACCAGCAGAGATCAGGGTACTAATGAAAAACTGTTTTTT.

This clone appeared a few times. The CDR3 loop is CANHRDSSYEQYF. The CDR3, as DNA: TGTGCTAATCACCGGGACAGCTCCTACGAGCAGTACTTC. The genes are TRBV6-4 and TRBJ2-7; 7 nucleotides agree with TRBD1. CDR1 MRHNA and CDR2 SNTAGT come from the germline V gene. The CDR3 is made up of 13 amino acids.

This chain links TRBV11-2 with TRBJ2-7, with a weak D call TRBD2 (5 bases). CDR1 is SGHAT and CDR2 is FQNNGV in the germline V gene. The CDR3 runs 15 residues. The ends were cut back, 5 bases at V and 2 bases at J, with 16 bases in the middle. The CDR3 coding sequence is TGTGCCAGCAGCCCTCTAGAGGGTTTAACCTACGAGCAGTACTTC. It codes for CASSPLEGLTYEQYF.

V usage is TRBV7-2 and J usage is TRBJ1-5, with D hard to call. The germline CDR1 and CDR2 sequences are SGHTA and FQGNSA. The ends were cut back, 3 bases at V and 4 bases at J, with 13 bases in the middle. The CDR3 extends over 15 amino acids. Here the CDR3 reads CASSLWGITNQPQHF. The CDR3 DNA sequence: TGTGCCAGCAGCTTGTGGGGAATCACAAATCAGCCCCAGCATTTT.

The CDR3 reads CASSQETSGFDEQYF. For the CDR3, the DNA is TGTGCCAGCAGCCAGGAGACTAGCGGGTTCGACGAGCAGTACTTC. The chain couples TRBV4-2 to TRBJ2-7; TRBD2 agrees at 10 bases. Per the germline V gene, CDR1 is LGHNA and CDR2 is YNFKEQ. The trim removed 3 bases at V and 5 bases at J, leaving 7 bases unmatched. This CDR3 is 15 amino acids long.

The chain's CDR3 is CASGSLPDGGGPPDTQYF. CDR3 sequence (DNA): TGTGCTAGTGGTTCCCTCCCCGACGGGGGGGGACCCCCCGATACGCAGTATTTT. The J gene is TRBJ2-3, the V gene TRBV12-5; 8 bases align to TRBD2. There are 18 residues in the CDR3. The J segment lost 6 bases and the V segment lost 4 bases, leaving 18 bases of the junction unmatched. CDR1 LGHNT and CDR2 FRNRAP come from the germline V gene.

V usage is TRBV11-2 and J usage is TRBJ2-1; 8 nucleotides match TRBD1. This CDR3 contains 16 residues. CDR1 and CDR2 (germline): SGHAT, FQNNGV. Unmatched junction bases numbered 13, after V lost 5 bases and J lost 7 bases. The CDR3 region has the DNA TGTGCCAGCAGCCCGTTCGGGCAGGGGGCTCGGAATGAGCAGTTCTTC. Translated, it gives CASSPFGQGARNEQFF.

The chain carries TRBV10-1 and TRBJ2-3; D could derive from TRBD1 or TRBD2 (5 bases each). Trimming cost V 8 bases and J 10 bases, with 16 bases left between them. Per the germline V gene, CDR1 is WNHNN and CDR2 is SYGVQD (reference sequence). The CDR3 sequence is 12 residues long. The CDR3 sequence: CASGPPGASQYF. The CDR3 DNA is TGCGCCAGCGGGCCCCCCGGGGCCTCGCAGTATTTT.

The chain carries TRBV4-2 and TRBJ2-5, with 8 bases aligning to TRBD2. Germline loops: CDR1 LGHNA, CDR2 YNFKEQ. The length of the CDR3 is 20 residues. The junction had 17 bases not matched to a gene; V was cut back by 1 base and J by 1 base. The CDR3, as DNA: TGTGCCAGCAGCCAAGCGGCGGGGGATACTAGCGGCGGGGGCCAAGAGACCCAGTACTTC. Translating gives CASSQAAGDTSGGGQETQYF.

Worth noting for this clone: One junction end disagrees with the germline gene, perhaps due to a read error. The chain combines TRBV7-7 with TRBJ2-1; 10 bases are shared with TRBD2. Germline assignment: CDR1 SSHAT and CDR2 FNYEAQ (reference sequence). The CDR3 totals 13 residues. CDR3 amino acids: CASSPAGLALQFF. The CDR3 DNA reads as TGTGCTAGCAGCCCCGCGGGACTAGCGCTCCAGTTCTTC.

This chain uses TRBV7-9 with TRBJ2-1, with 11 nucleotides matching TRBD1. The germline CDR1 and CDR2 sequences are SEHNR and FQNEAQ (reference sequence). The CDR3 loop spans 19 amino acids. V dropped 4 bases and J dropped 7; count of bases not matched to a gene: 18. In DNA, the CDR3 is TGTGCCAGCAGCTCGCCAAGGACAGGGGGCCAGAGCTCGAGGAATGAGCAGTTCTTC. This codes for CASSSPRTGGQSSRNEQFF.

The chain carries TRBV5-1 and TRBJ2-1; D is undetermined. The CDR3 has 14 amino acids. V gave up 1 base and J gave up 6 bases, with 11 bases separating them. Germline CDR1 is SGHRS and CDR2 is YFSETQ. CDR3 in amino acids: CASSLRNSRNEQFF. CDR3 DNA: TGCGCCAGCAGCTTGAGGAACAGCCGCAATGAGCAGTTCTTC. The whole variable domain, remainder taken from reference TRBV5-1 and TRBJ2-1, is KAGVTQTPRYLIKTRGQQVTLSCSPISGHRSVSWYQQTPGQGLQFLFEYFSETQRNKGNFPGRFSGRQFSNSRSEMNVSTLELGDSALYLCASSLRNSRNEQFFGPGTRLTVL.

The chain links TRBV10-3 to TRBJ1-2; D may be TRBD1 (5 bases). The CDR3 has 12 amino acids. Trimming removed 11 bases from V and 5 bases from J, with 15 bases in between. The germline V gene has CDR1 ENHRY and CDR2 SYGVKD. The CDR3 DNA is TGTGCCGCCACCGGGGACGGATATGGCTACACCTTC. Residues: CAATGDGYGYTF.

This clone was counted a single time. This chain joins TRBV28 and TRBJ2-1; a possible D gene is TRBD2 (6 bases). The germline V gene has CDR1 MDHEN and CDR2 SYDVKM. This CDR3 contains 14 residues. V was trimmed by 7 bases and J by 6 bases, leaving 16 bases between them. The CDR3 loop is CASKVGGAVNEQFF. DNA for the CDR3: TGTGCCAGCAAGGTGGGGGGAGCAGTCAATGAGCAGTTCTTC.

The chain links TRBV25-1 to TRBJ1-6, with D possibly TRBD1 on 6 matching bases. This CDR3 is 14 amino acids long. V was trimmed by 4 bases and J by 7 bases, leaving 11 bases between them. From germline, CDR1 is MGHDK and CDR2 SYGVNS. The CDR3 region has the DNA TGTGCCAGCAGTGCGACAGGAGGAAATTCACCCCTCCACTTT. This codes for CASSATGGNSPLHF. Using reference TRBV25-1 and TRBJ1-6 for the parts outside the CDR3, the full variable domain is EADIYQTPRYLVIGTGKKITLECSQTMGHDKMYWYQQDPGMELHLIHYSYGVNSTEKGDLSSESTVSRIRTEHFPLTLESARPSHTSQYLCASSATGGNSPLHFGNGTRLTVT.

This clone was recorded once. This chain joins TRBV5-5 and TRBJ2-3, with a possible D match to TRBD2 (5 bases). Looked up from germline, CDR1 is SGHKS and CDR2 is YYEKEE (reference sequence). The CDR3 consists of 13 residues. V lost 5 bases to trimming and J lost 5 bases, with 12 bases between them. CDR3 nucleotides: TGTGCCAGCAGTACTCTGGGAGTAGATACGCAGTATTTT. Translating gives CASSTLGVDTQYF.

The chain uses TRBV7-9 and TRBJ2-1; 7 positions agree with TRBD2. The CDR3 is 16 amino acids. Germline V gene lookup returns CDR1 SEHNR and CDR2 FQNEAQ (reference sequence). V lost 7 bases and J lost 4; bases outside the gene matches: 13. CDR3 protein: CASTPILAAQYNEQFF. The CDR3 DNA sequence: TGTGCCAGCACACCCATTCTAGCGGCCCAGTACAATGAGCAGTTCTTC.

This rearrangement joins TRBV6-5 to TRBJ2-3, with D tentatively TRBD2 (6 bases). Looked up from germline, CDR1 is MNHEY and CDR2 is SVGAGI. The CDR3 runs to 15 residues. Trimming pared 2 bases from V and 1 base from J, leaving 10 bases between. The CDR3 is CASSYDSSGTDTQYF. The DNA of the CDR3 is TGTGCCAGCAGTTACGACTCTAGCGGCACAGATACGCAGTATTTT.

The CDR3 protein is CASTVTGRGETQYF. The CDR3 DNA is TGCGCCAGCACAGTAACGGGGAGGGGAGAGACCCAGTACTTC. The gene calls are TRBV10-2 and TRBJ2-5; 7 bases match TRBD2. V shed 7 bases, J shed 4 bases, and the junction held 9 bases outside the gene matches. Per germline, CDR1 WSHSY and CDR2 SAAADI. The CDR3 has 14 amino acids.

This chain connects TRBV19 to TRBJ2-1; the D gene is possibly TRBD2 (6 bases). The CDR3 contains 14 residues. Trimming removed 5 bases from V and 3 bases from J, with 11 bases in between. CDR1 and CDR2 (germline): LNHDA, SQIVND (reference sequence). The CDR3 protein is CASSLDSGYNEQFF. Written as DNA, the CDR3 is TGTGCCAGTAGTTTGGATAGCGGCTACAATGAGCAGTTCTTC. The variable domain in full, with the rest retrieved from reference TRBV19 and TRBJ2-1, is DGGITQSPKYLFRKEGQNVTLSCEQNLNHDAMYWYRQDPGQGLRLIYYSQIVNDFQKGDIAEGYSVSREKKESFPLTVTSAQKNPTAFYLCASSLDSGYNEQFFGPGTRLTVL.